Shown below are 15 T cell receptor beta chains from a single sample sequenced in a study of shared clonotypes between healthy human individuals. Only in-frame clones appear in the TCRdb table, and some are missing; sequencing was by immunoSEQ multiplex PCR. This sample yields some 1 million clones, of which under 80% are seen a single time; roughly 1.4% belongs to the top ten. Sequences were obtained from memory CD4+ T cells sorted from blood. Subset described: CD45RA-negative fraction. These receptors were taken from a man between 18 and 29 years old in good health.

There are a few counts of this clone. The V and J genes are TRBV19 and TRBJ1-2; 10 bases map to TRBD1. The germline V gene encodes CDR1 LNHDA and CDR2 SQIVND (reference sequence). This CDR3 is 15 amino acids long. V dropped 5 bases and J dropped 8; count of bases not matched to a gene: 11. CDR3 loop: CASSLFDRGLYGYTF. The CDR3 DNA sequence: TGTGCCAGTAGTCTATTCGACAGGGGGCTATACGGCTACACCTTC.

This chain joins TRBV7-3 and TRBJ1-1; 8 nucleotides line up with TRBD1. There are 12 residues in the CDR3. Germline CDR1 SGHTA, CDR2 FQGTGA. J lost 3 bases, V lost 9 bases, and 3 bases had no gene match. The CDR3 loop is CASQGAHTEAFF. CDR3 coding DNA: TGTGCCAGTCAGGGGGCCCACACTGAAGCTTTCTTT.

This chain links TRBV12-5 with TRBJ1-5, with D possibly being TRBD1 (5 bases). This CDR3 has 14 amino acids. Germline V gene data show CDR1 as LGHNT and CDR2 as FRNRAP. V lost 3 bases and J 2 bases, leaving 8 bases between the germline ends. The CDR3, as DNA: TGTGCTAGTGGTTTCCAGGGCGGCAATCAGCCCCAGCATTTT. Translation: CASGFQGGNQPQHF.

This clone was detected only a few times. This chain links TRBV7-2 with TRBJ2-3; no reliable D call. The V end lost 5 bases, the J end lost 4 bases, and 13 bases lay between the germline ends. CDR1 SGHTA and CDR2 FQGNSA come from the germline V gene. The CDR3 is 14 amino acids. The chain's CDR3 is CASSRPGFADTQYF. In DNA, the CDR3 is TGTGCCAGCAGCCGACCTGGGTTCGCAGATACGCAGTATTTT.

V is TRBV14 and J is TRBJ2-7, with D uncertain. CDR1 SGHDN and CDR2 FVKESK come from the germline V gene. V gave up 0 bases and J gave up 2 bases, with 8 bases separating them. The CDR3 covers 14 residues. The CDR3 is CASSQEIAAYEQYF. Written as DNA, the CDR3 is TGTGCCAGCAGCCAAGAGATAGCTGCCTACGAGCAGTACTTC.

This chain joins TRBV27 and TRBJ2-1, with D possibly being TRBD2 (5 bases). The germline V gene encodes CDR1 MNHEY and CDR2 SMNVEV (reference sequence). The CDR3 length is 15 residues. Trimming took off 3 bases at V and 4 bases at J, with 13 bases between the two ends. DNA of the CDR3: TGTGCCAGCAGTTTGGGGTTAGGGAGATACAATGAGCAGTTCTTC. Translated, it gives CASSLGLGRYNEQFF.

In its sample, this clone was seen many times. The rearrangement uses TRBV6-1 and TRBJ1-1; no definite D call. Per the germline V gene, CDR1 is MNHNS and CDR2 is SASEGT. The CDR3 is 12 amino acids. V lost 3 bases and J 11 bases, leaving 13 bases between the germline ends. The CDR3 region is CASSEAVWYAFF. In DNA, the CDR3 is TGTGCCAGCAGTGAGGCAGTCTGGTACGCTTTCTTT.

The CDR3 loop reads CASSPPTEFGYTF. CDR3 DNA sequence: TGTGCCAGCAGTCCCCCGACAGAGTTTGGCTACACCTTC. The rearrangement links TRBV28 to TRBJ1-2; a possible D gene is TRBD1 (5 bases). Per germline, CDR1 MDHEN and CDR2 SYDVKM. V shed 5 bases and J shed 7 bases, with 14 bases lying between them. CDR3 size: 13 residues.

The chain carries TRBV2 and TRBJ1-5; TRBD1 agrees at 7 bases. Germline trimming cut 7 bases from V and 7 bases from J; bases unmatched to any gene: 7. Germline assignment: CDR1 SNHLY and CDR2 FYNNEI. The CDR3 consists of 13 residues. The CDR3 here is CASTRQGGQPQHF. DNA for the CDR3: TGTGCCAGCACCCGACAGGGTGGACAGCCCCAGCATTTT.

CDR3 region: CASSPLVEGRSQPQHF. In DNA, the CDR3 is TGTGCCAGCAGCCCTCTTGTGGAGGGGAGAAGTCAGCCCCAGCATTTT. This chain uses TRBV6-6 with TRBJ1-5; D is possibly TRBD1 (5 bases). The CDR3 runs to 16 residues. Germline V gene sequence: CDR1 MNHNY, CDR2 SVGAGI (reference sequence). V shed 6 bases and J shed 6 bases, with 21 bases lying between them.

This clone came up many times. The V call is TRBV20-1, the J call TRBJ2-7; D is ambiguous. Trimming left V 3 bases short and J 7 bases short, with 10 bases between. CDR1 and CDR2 from the germline V gene are DFQATT and SNEGSKA (reference sequence). The CDR3 consists of 11 residues. CDR3 coding DNA: TGCAGTGCTAGCCAACCAGGAGAGCAGTACTTC. Its protein product is CSASQPGEQYF.

This sequence joins TRBV4-2 and TRBJ1-4; D ambiguous. The germline gives CDR1 LGHNA, CDR2 YNFKEQ. This CDR3 spans 15 amino acids. Deletions cut 4 bases from V and 0 bases from J, with 9 bases between. The CDR3 region has the DNA TGTGCCAGCAGCCCCATGTCTGCAACTAATGAAAAACTGTTTTTT. It translates to CASSPMSATNEKLFF.

The chain joins TRBV18 to TRBJ1-4; D call uncertain. Germline V gene lookup returns CDR1 KGHSH and CDR2 LQKENI. The CDR3 runs to 14 residues. Trimming left V 0 bases short and J 10 bases short, with 12 bases between. The CDR3 sequence is CASSPPNGLGKLFF. CDR3 sequence (DNA): TGTGCCAGCTCACCACCGAACGGGCTGGGAAAACTGTTTTTT.

This clone was seen at least ten times. The chain carries TRBV5-1 and TRBJ1-2; D unclear. The V gene lost 2 bases and the J gene lost 4 bases, with 9 bases spanning the gap. The CDR3 totals 13 residues. Germline V gene lookup returns CDR1 SGHRS and CDR2 YFSETQ. This CDR3 reads CASSLTAGYGYTF. The CDR3 bases are TGCGCCAGCAGCTTAACAGCCGGCTATGGCTACACCTTC.

This clone was seen a few times. The same CDR3 arises from other DNA sequences in this sample as well. The J gene is TRBJ2-7, the V gene TRBV5-6; D unresolved. V was pared by 0 bases and J by 7 bases, with 8 bases between. The CDR3 sequence is 12 residues long. CDR1 is SGHDT, CDR2 YYEEEE, per germline. The CDR3 here is CASSLARAEQYF. CDR3 coding DNA: TGTGCCAGCAGCTTGGCCCGGGCGGAGCAGTACTTC.